The 29 T cell receptor beta chains in this list originate from one sample, sequenced in a study of regulatory T cells in long-lasting Graves disease. iRepertoire HTBI primers and Arm-PCR of CDR3 regions built TCR beta libraries. In TCRdb, the multiplex PCR reads were re-called with MiXCR into one record per CDR3 protein. The top ten hold over 15% of the sample, which has about 470,000 distinct CDR3 sequences, under 15% seen once. Documented time point: newly diagnosed GD, antithyroid drugs for less than 3 months. Extracted PBMC RNA gave rise to the TCR library. These data were also filed under a second study, of T cells in Graves' hyperthyroidism and ophthalmopathy.

Material: peripheral blood mononuclear cells (PBMCs), obtained at new diagnosis, from a patient treated with antithyroid drugs. Every receptor here comes from a woman in her thirties with Graves disease.

Relative to its sample, this clonotype is medium-sized. The V gene is TRBV12-3 or TRBV12-4, the J gene TRBJ1-2, with D uncertain. V was pared by 5 bases and J by 8 bases, with 15 bases between. CDR3 length: 13 residues. This CDR3 reads CASSPGRVSGYTF. The CDR3 nucleotides are TGTGCCAGCAGTCCCGGGCGGGTAAGCGGCTACACCTTC.

Many counts were recorded for this clonotype. The rearrangement joins TRBV28 to TRBJ1-3; perhaps TRBD1 as D (6 bases). The germline V and J ends were trimmed by 7 bases and 4 bases, with 14 bases remaining between them. The CDR3 sequence is 14 residues long. Germline CDR1 MDHEN, CDR2 SYDVKM. The CDR3 sequence is CASTIRGTGNTIYF. The CDR3 nucleotides are TGTGCCAGCACAATTAGGGGGACAGGAAACACCATATATTTT.

This clonotype was recorded many times. This chain connects TRBV28 to TRBJ1-3, with D tentatively TRBD1 (6 bases). This CDR3 region has 20 residues. The germline V gene encodes CDR1 MDHEN and CDR2 SYDVKM. V lost 3 bases to trimming and J lost 5 bases, with 29 bases between them. The CDR3, as DNA: TGTGCCAGCAGTTTGACCCTTGCCCATTGGACAGTTGGTGAGAGAAACACCATATATTTT. Its protein product is CASSLTLAHWTVGERNTIYF.

About this clonotype itself: Being one base from a much bigger clone, this may be a read error. J is TRBJ2-7 and V is TRBV28, with D perhaps given as TRBD1 or TRBD2 (5 bases each). The CDR3 sequence is 18 residues long. CDR1 and CDR2 (germline): MDHEN, SYDVKM. The ends were cut back, 6 bases at V and 7 bases at J, with 31 bases in the middle. The CDR3 loop reads CASSQRPRDLATYNEQYF. The CDR3 DNA reads as TGTGCCAGCAGCCAAAGACCCCGGGACCTAGCTACCTACAATGAGCAGTACTTC.

This clonotype was seen many times. The CDR3, as DNA: TGTGCCATCAATGAAGGACTAGAGGGGTTCTACGAGCAGTACTTC. Translation: CAINEGLEGFYEQYF. This chain links TRBV10-3 with TRBJ2-7; the match to TRBD2 covers 7 bases. Per the germline V gene, CDR1 is ENHRY and CDR2 is SYGVKD. With 7 bases clipped from V and 3 bases from J, the junction kept 12 bases outside the gene matches. CDR3 length: 15 amino acids.

As concerns this clonotype: A read error is possible here, since a much larger clone lies one base away. This chain joins TRBV6-2 or TRBV6-3 and TRBJ2-1, with 7 positions matching TRBD2. CDR3 length equals 17 residues. CDR1 is MNHEY and CDR2 is SVGEGT in the germline V gene. Losses at the gene ends were 2 bases for V and 2 bases for J; bases not matched to a gene: 9. CDR3 sequence: CASSYPAAGVPYNEQFF. DNA for the CDR3: TGTGCCAGCAGTTACCCGGCGGCGGGAGTTCCCTACAATGAGCAGTTCTTC.

The chain has TRBV20-1 and TRBJ2-5; 10 bases align to TRBD2. Germline V gives CDR1 DFQATT, CDR2 SNEGSKA (reference sequence). V shed 2 bases, J shed 4 bases, and the junction held 1 base outside the gene matches. The CDR3 is made up of 13 amino acids. CDR3 nucleotides: TGCAGTGCTAGACTAGCGGGAGCAGAGACCCAGTACTTC. It yields the protein CSARLAGAETQYF.

The V gene is TRBV6-1, the J gene TRBJ2-7; TRBD1 agrees at 9 bases. Germline lookup yields CDR1 MNHNS and CDR2 SASEGT. The CDR3 sequence is 17 residues long. V lost 3 bases, J lost 5 bases, and 14 bases stayed unmatched. The CDR3, as DNA: TGTGCCAGCAGTGACGGTCTGCCGGGGGACAGGGACCACGAGCAGTACTTC. Translated: CASSDGLPGDRDHEQYF.

The DNA of the CDR3 is TGCGCCAGCAGCACCGGGACAGGGTCGTGGGAGCAGTACTTC. It codes for CASSTGTGSWEQYF. This chain links TRBV5-1 with TRBJ2-7; 9 bases match TRBD1. Trimming removed 4 bases from V and 7 bases from J; junction bases left unmatched: 9. Germline V gene data show CDR1 as SGHRS and CDR2 as YFSETQ. The CDR3 spans 14 residues. The whole variable domain, remainder taken from reference TRBV5-1 and TRBJ2-7, is KAGVTQTPRYLIKTRGQQVTLSCSPISGHRSVSWYQQTPGQGLQFLFEYFSETQRNKGNFPGRFSGRQFSNSRSEMNVSTLELGDSALYLCASSTGTGSWEQYFGPGTRLTVT.

V is TRBV9 and J is TRBJ2-7; tentatively, D is TRBD1 (6 bases). The germline V and J ends were trimmed by 4 bases and 2 bases, with 16 bases remaining between them. From germline, CDR1 is SGDLS and CDR2 YYNGEE. The CDR3 runs to 15 residues. For the CDR3, the DNA is TGTGCCAGCAGCCTCGTAGCTGCAGGGGCCTACGAGCAGTACTTC. Protein product: CASSLVAAGAYEQYF.

This clonotype has just a few counts. This chain uses TRBV5-5 with TRBJ2-7; D is perhaps TRBD1 or TRBD2 (6 bases each). The ends were cut back, 0 bases at V and 1 base at J, with 17 bases in the middle. Germline CDR1 is SGHKS and CDR2 is YYEKEE (reference sequence). This CDR3 is 17 amino acids long. The CDR3 here is CASSLAEGGAQSYEQYF. The CDR3 DNA reads as TGTGCCAGCAGCTTGGCCGAGGGGGGAGCACAATCCTACGAGCAGTACTTC. Combining the CDR3 with reference TRBV5-5 and TRBJ2-7 gives the whole variable domain DAGVTQSPTHLIKTRGQQVTLRCSPISGHKSVSWYQQVLGQGPQFIFQYYEKEERGRGNFPDRFSARQFPNYSSELNVNALLLGDSALYLCASSLAEGGAQSYEQYFGPGTRLTVT.

This clonotype was seen many times. The rearrangement uses TRBV5-6 and TRBJ2-7, with D unclear. Germline V gene lookup returns CDR1 SGHDT and CDR2 YYEEEE. This CDR3 region has 12 residues. V was trimmed by 0 bases and J by 7 bases, leaving 8 bases between them. The CDR3 bases are TGTGCCAGCAGCTTGGGTTTGCCGGAGCAGTACTTC. Translation gives CASSLGLPEQYF.

This clonotype occurred many times. The chain carries TRBV7-3 and TRBJ2-1, with TRBD2 matching 12 bases. This CDR3 comprises 17 residues. Losses at the gene ends were 5 bases for V and 8 bases for J; bases not matched to a gene: 13. Germline loops: CDR1 SGHTA, CDR2 FQGTGA. The DNA of the CDR3 is TGTGCCAGCAGCCTTAGCCAAGGACTAGCGGGACAGGATGAGCAGTTCTTC. Translated: CASSLSQGLAGQDEQFF.

This clonotype was observed a few times. The junction shows a germline mismatch at one end, possibly a read error. The J gene is TRBJ2-1, the V gene TRBV7-7; TRBD2 matches at 7 bases. CDR1 and CDR2 (germline): SSHAT, FNYEAQ (reference sequence). CDR3 size: 17 residues. CDR3 coding DNA: TGTGCTAGCAGCTTAAGTAAAGCGGGACGAGCCAGCGATGAGCAGTTCTTC. Its translation: CASSLSKAGRASDEQFF.

There are a few counts of this clonotype. The rearrangement uses TRBV19 and TRBJ2-3; TRBD2 matches 8 bases. In germline, CDR1 is LNHDA, CDR2 SQIVND (reference sequence). The CDR3 length is 15 residues. With 2 bases clipped from V and 3 bases from J, the junction kept 4 bases outside the gene matches. CDR3 loop: CASSIFSGGTDTQYF. The CDR3, as DNA: TGTGCCAGTAGTATATTTTCGGGAGGGACAGATACGCAGTATTTT.

This chain uses TRBV7-9 with TRBJ1-4; maybe TRBD1 (5 bases). V lost 7 bases and J 5 bases, leaving 14 bases between the germline ends. The length of the CDR3 is 14 residues. Germline V CDR1 and CDR2: SEHNR, FQNEAQ (reference sequence). The CDR3 DNA sequence: TGTGCCAGCACCCCCCAGGGCTACAATGAAAAACTGTTTTTT. As protein: CASTPQGYNEKLFF.

The V gene is TRBV19, the J gene TRBJ2-1; weak D call: TRBD1 (5 bases). The CDR3 is 17 residues long. Germline loops: CDR1 LNHDA, CDR2 SQIVND (reference sequence). V was trimmed by 7 bases and J by 0 bases, leaving 19 bases between them. CDR3 residues: CASKGQGQVYSYNEQFF. The CDR3 DNA reads TGTGCCAGTAAGGGTCAGGGCCAGGTATACTCCTACAATGAGCAGTTCTTC.

A word on this clonotype: The CDR3 ends on some other residue instead of the conserved phenylalanine or tryptophan, so this is likely a read error. The chain joins TRBV5-8 to TRBJ2-1, with 8 bases identical to TRBD1. V lost 6 bases to trimming and J lost 6 bases; unmatched junction nucleotides: 14. CDR3 length: 16 amino acids. In germline, CDR1 is SGHTS, CDR2 YDEGEE. The CDR3 DNA reads as TGTGCCAGCACGCCGACACCGGGACAGGTCCTCAATGAGCAGTTCCTC. It yields the protein CASTPTPGQVLNEQFL.

The chain joins TRBV19 to TRBJ2-1, with D tentatively TRBD2 (6 bases). Germline CDR1 and CDR2: LNHDA and SQIVND (reference sequence). Trimming stripped 8 bases from V and 3 bases from J, with 23 bases between. The CDR3 totals 17 residues. CDR3 region: CASAPLEELAGYNEQFF. For the CDR3, the DNA is TGTGCCAGTGCCCCACTCGAGGAACTAGCCGGCTACAATGAGCAGTTCTTC. Looking up the rest from reference TRBV19 and TRBJ2-1 gives the full variable domain: DGGITQSPKYLFRKEGQNVTLSCEQNLNHDAMYWYRQDPGQGLRLIYYSQIVNDFQKGDIAEGYSVSREKKESFPLTVTSAQKNPTAFYLCASAPLEELAGYNEQFFGPGTRLTVL.

This clonotype was recorded at least ten times. CDR3 DNA: TGTGCCACCGGGGGCGGAGGGGACTACGAGCAGTACTTC. This codes for CATGGGGDYEQYF. The J gene is TRBJ2-7, the V gene TRBV10-3; D tentatively fits TRBD1 or TRBD2 (6 bases each). This CDR3 is built from 13 residues. The ends were cut back, 10 bases at V and 3 bases at J, with 16 bases in the middle. Germline CDR1 ENHRY, CDR2 SYGVKD.

On this clonotype: A much larger clone lies one base from this, so it may be a read error. This rearrangement joins TRBV3-1 to TRBJ2-7; the D gene is possibly TRBD1 (6 bases). Per germline, CDR1 LGHDT and CDR2 YNNKEL (reference sequence). The CDR3 length is 13 residues. The CDR3 nucleotides read TGTGCCAGCAACCAAGTCCCAGGGGCTGGACAGTACTTC. Its translation: CASNQVPGAGQYF.

The gene calls are TRBV28 and TRBJ2-5; the match to TRBD1 covers 8 bases. The J call is doubtful: the DNA matches TRBJ2-7 better. The germline V gene encodes CDR1 MDHEN and CDR2 SYDVKM. The CDR3 spans 13 residues. CDR3 DNA sequence: TGTGCCAGCAGCCCAGGACAGGGTACCGAGCAGTACTTC. Its translation is CASSPGQGTEQYF.

V is TRBV2 and J is TRBJ2-7; 7 positions agree with TRBD1. The CDR3 has 15 amino acids. V dropped 1 base and J dropped 2; count of bases not matched to a gene: 5. Germline V CDR1 and CDR2: SNHLY, FYNNEI. This CDR3 reads CASSEGGQSPYEQYF. The DNA for the CDR3 is TGTGCCAGCAGTGAAGGGGGACAGAGTCCCTACGAGCAGTACTTC.

The V gene is TRBV12-3 or TRBV12-4, the J gene TRBJ1-4; D is ambiguous. This CDR3 is built from 13 residues. V lost 3 bases to trimming and J lost 8 bases, with 10 bases between them. The CDR3 region has the DNA TGTGCCAGCAGTTTCGGTTTAACCGAAAAACTGTTTTTT. The encoded protein is CASSFGLTEKLFF.

In its sample, this clonotype was seen once. The chain carries TRBV11-2 and TRBJ2-2; 9 bases are a match to TRBD2. CDR1 is SGHAT and CDR2 is FQNNGV in the germline V gene. V shed 1 base and J 2 bases; nucleotides not matched to a gene: 5. CDR3 length: 17 amino acids. The CDR3 loop reads CASSLVASGVNTGELFF. CDR3 in DNA: TGTGCCAGCAGCTTAGTGGCTAGCGGGGTAAACACCGGGGAGCTGTTTTTT.

This clonotype was counted only a few times. This chain links TRBV29-1 with TRBJ2-1, with D possibly matching TRBD2 (6 bases). This CDR3 is 17 amino acids long. Germline assignment: CDR1 SQVTM and CDR2 ANQGSEA. V gave up 0 bases and J gave up 6 bases, with 21 bases separating them. The CDR3: CSVEDLGGWTSGNEQFF. Here the CDR3 DNA reads TGCAGCGTTGAAGATCTAGGAGGGTGGACCTCGGGCAATGAGCAGTTCTTC.

The J gene is TRBJ2-1, the V gene TRBV3-1, with 11 bases fitting TRBD2. CDR1 is LGHDT, CDR2 YNNKEL, per germline (reference sequence). This CDR3 contains 15 residues. V lost 8 bases to trimming and J lost 5 bases; unmatched junction nucleotides: 8. The CDR3 protein is CASGRLAGTHNEQFF. The CDR3 DNA follows: TGTGCCAGCGGCCGACTAGCGGGAACCCACAATGAGCAGTTCTTC.

The chain couples TRBV6-2 or TRBV6-3 to TRBJ2-1; maybe TRBD1 (6 bases). The germline V gene encodes CDR1 MNHEY and CDR2 SVGEGT. The CDR3 length is 14 residues. The ends were cut back, 5 bases at V and 7 bases at J, with 15 bases in the middle. CDR3 sequence: CASSDDRLMNEQFF. The CDR3 DNA sequence: TGTGCCAGCAGTGACGACAGGCTAATGAATGAGCAGTTCTTC.

At least ten counts were recorded for this clonotype. The rearrangement links TRBV6-1 to TRBJ2-2; 9 nucleotides agree with TRBD1. The CDR3 is 15 amino acids. J was trimmed by 2 bases and V by 5 bases; bases with no gene match: 3. Germline lookup yields CDR1 MNHNS and CDR2 SASEGT. The CDR3 DNA reads TGTGCCAGCAGTATGACAGGGGGTAACACCGGGGAGCTGTTTTTT. Its translation: CASSMTGGNTGELFF.